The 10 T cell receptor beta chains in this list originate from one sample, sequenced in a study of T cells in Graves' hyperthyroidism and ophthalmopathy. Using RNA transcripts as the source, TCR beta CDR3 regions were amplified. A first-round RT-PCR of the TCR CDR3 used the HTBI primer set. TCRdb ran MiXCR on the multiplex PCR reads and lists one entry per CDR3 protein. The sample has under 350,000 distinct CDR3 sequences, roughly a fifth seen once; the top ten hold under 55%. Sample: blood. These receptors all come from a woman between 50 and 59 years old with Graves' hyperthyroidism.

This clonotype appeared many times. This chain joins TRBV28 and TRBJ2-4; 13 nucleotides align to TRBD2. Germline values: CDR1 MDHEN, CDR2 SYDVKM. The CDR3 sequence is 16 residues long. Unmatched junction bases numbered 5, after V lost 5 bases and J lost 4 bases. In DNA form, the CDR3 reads TGTGCCAGCAGTGGGAGGACTAGCGGGGGAAAAAACATTCAGTACTTC. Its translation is CASSGRTSGGKNIQYF.

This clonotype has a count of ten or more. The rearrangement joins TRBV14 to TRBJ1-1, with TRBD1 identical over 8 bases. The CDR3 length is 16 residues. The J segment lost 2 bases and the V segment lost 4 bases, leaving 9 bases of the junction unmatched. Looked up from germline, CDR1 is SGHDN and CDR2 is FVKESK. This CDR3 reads CASSPLDRAQNTEAFF. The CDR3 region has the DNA TGTGCCAGCAGCCCCCTGGACAGGGCGCAAAACACTGAAGCTTTCTTT.

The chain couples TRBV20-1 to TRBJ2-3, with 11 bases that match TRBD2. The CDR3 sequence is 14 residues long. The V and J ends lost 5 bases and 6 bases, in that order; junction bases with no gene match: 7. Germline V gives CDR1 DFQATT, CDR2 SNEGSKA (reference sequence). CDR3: CSAYNLAGGDTQYF. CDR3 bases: TGCAGTGCTTACAATTTAGCGGGGGGGGATACGCAGTATTTT.

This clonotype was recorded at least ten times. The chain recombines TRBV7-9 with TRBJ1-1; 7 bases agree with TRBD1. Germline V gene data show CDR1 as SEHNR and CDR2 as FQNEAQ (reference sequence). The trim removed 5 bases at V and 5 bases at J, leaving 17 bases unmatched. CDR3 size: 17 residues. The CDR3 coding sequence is TGTGCCAGCAGCCCCAGACAGGGTTGGAAAGTCGGGACTGAAGCTTTCTTT. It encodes CASSPRQGWKVGTEAFF.

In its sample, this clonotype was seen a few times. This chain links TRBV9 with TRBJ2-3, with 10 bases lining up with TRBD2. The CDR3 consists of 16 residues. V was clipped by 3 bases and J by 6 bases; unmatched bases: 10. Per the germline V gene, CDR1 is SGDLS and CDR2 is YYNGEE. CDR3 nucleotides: TGTGCCAGCAGCGCACGGCTAGCGGGGGCCGCGGATACGCAGTATTTT. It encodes CASSARLAGAADTQYF.

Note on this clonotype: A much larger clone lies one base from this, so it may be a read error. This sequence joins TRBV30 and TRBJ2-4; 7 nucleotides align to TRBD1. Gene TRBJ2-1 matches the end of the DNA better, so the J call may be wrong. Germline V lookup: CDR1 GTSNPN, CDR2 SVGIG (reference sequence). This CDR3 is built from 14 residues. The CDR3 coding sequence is TGTGCCTGGTCAACAGGGGTGGCCAAAAACATTCAGTTCTTC. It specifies CAWSTGVAKNIQFF.

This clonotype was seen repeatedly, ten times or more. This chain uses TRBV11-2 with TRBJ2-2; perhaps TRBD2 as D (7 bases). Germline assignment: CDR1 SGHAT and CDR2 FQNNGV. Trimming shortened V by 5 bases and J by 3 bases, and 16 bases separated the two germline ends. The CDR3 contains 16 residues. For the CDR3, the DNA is TGTGCCAGCAGCCACCTCCGGGGGGCCCACACCGGGGAGCTGTTTTTT. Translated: CASSHLRGAHTGELFF.

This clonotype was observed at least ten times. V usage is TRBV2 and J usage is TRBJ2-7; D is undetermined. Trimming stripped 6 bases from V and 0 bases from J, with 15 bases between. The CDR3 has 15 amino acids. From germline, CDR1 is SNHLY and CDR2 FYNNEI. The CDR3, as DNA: TGTGCCAGCAGACCATCCTTATTTAGCTCCTACGAGCAGTACTTC. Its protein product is CASRPSLFSSYEQYF.

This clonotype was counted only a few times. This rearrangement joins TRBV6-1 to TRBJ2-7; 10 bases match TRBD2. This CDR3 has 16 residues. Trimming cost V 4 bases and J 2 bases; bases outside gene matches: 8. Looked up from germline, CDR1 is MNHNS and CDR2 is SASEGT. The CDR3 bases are TGTGCCAGCAGTGCATTTTTTAGCGGGGGGACCTACGAGCAGTACTTC. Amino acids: CASSAFFSGGTYEQYF.

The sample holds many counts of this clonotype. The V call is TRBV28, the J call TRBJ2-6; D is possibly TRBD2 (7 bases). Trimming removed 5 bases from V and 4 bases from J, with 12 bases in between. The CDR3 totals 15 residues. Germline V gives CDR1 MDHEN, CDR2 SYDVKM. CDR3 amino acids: CASSKGGPGANVLTF. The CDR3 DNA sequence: TGTGCCAGCAGTAAGGGGGGGCCCGGGGCCAACGTCCTGACTTTC.